The rows below give T cell receptor beta chains drawn from one sample of a study of cytomegalovirus exposure and HLA in healthy donors. TCRdb's table, derived via immunoSEQ multiplex PCR, lists solely in-frame clones and lacks some. Seen here are over 200,000 clones, approximately 88% observed once, and the top ten hold 11% to 15%. Sequenced material: PBMCs. These receptors came from a woman younger than 45 in good health and CMV-seropositive. The CDR3 runs from the conserved cysteine through the conserved F or W. D genes are given only for firm matches. Part of the rows lack a size; the others show once, few, many or a class for expanded clones.

D: TRBD1; length: 14; J: TRBJ2-7; size: -; V: TRBV5-4; DNA: TGTGCCAGCAGCTTGGTGGGACAGGGCTACGAGCAGTACTTC; CDR3: CASSLVGQGYEQYF
D: -; length: 14; J: TRBJ2-1; size: -; V: TRBV9; DNA: TGTGCCAGCAGCGAACTAGACCCTTCCAATGAGCAGTTCTTC; CDR3: CASSELDPSNEQFF
D: -; length: 15; J: TRBJ2-3; size: -; V: TRBV5-1; DNA: TGCGCCAGCAGCTTCCCAAGTTGGGCGGGAGATACGCAGTATTTT; CDR3: CASSFPSWAGDTQYF
D: TRBD2; length: 16; J: TRBJ2-1; size: -; V: TRBV2; DNA: TGTGCCAGCAGGCGAAGCGGGAGGAGCTCCTACAATGAGCAGTTCTTC; CDR3: CASRRSGRSSYNEQFF
D: -; length: 13; J: TRBJ1-1; size: -; V: TRBV14; DNA: TGTGCCAGCAGTATATCGCCGGACACTGAAGCTTTCTTT; CDR3: CASSISPDTEAFF
D: -; length: 11; J: TRBJ2-1; size: -; V: TRBV6-5; DNA: TGTGCCAACAAAACTAGGAATGAGCAGTTCTTC; CDR3: CANKTRNEQFF
D: TRBD2; length: 15; J: TRBJ2-1; size: few; V: TRBV7-9; DNA: TGTGCCAGCACCTTCAGAGGGACTAGCGACAATGAGCAGTTCTTC; CDR3: CASTFRGTSDNEQFF
D: -; length: 13; J: TRBJ2-5; size: -; V: TRBV7-3; DNA: TGTGCCAGCAGCCGAGGGGTGGCGGAGACCCAGTACTTC; CDR3: CASSRGVAETQYF
D: -; length: 13; J: TRBJ2-2; size: -; V: TRBV5-1; DNA: TGCGCCAGCAGCTTGTGGAGTCGCATGGAGCTGTTTTTT; CDR3: CASSLWSRMELFF
D: -; length: 15; J: TRBJ1-1; size: -; V: TRBV27; DNA: TGTGCCAGCAGTTTATTGCGGCCAAAGGACACTGAAGCTTTCTTT; CDR3: CASSLLRPKDTEAFF
D: -; length: 8; J: TRBJ1-5; size: -; V: TRBV7-3; DNA: TGTGCCAGGGTTCCCCAGCATTTT; CDR3: CARVPQHF
D: -; length: 14; J: TRBJ2-7; size: few; V: TRBV6-5; DNA: TGTGCCAGCAGTTACCGGGCGACAGTCCACGAGCAGTACTTC; CDR3: CASSYRATVHEQYF
D: -; length: 13; J: TRBJ1-5; size: -; V: TRBV10-3; DNA: TGTGCCATCAGTGAATCGGCGAATCAGCCCCAGCATTTT; CDR3: CAISESANQPQHF
D: TRBD2; length: 14; J: TRBJ2-1; size: -; V: TRBV11-3; DNA: TGTGCCAGCAGCTACGCGGGAGGAGGTGATGAGCAGTTCTTC; CDR3: CASSYAGGGDEQFF
D: -; length: 16; J: TRBJ2-3; size: -; V: TRBV10-1; DNA: TGCGCCAGCAGTGAAACACGCACCCCGAGCACAGATACGCAGTATTTT; CDR3: CASSETRTPSTDTQYF
D: TRBD2; length: 16; J: TRBJ2-1; size: -; V: TRBV4-1; DNA: TGCGCCAGCAGCCCTCCGGGACTAGCGGGAGCCAATGAGCAGTTCTTC; CDR3: CASSPPGLAGANEQFF
D: -; length: 15; J: TRBJ2-1; size: -; V: TRBV28; DNA: TGTGCCAGCAGTTTAGTCATGGACGCCAACGATGAGCAGTTCTTC; CDR3: CASSLVMDANDEQFF
D: TRBD2; length: 17; J: TRBJ2-7; size: once; V: TRBV5-6; DNA: TGTGCCAGCAGCCCAGCACCTGGTAGGGGACTAGAAAGCGAGCAGTACTTC; CDR3: CASSPAPGRGLESEQYF
D: -; length: 17; J: TRBJ1-2; size: few; V: TRBV6-1; DNA: TGTGCCAGCAGTGAAGCGTCGGGTTCAATGTCAGGAAATATTTACACCTTC; CDR3: CASSEASGSMSGNIYTF
D: TRBD1; length: 15; J: TRBJ1-2; size: -; V: TRBV6-5; DNA: TGTGCCAGCAGTCGGACAGGGGGCAAATCGCGCGGCTACACCTTC; CDR3: CASSRTGGKSRGYTF
D: -; length: 14; J: TRBJ1-2; size: -; V: TRBV4-1; DNA: TGCGCCAGCAGCCAAGCGCAGGATAACTATGGCTACACCTTC; CDR3: CASSQAQDNYGYTF
D: -; length: 15; J: TRBJ1-2; size: -; V: TRBV25-1; DNA: TGTGCCAGCAGCCCCCGCGGGGATTCTCTAGACGGCTACACCTTC; CDR3: CASSPRGDSLDGYTF
D: -; length: 12; J: TRBJ1-2; size: once; V: TRBV6-5; DNA: TGTGCCAGCAGTGACCCTTATTATGGCTACACCTTC; CDR3: CASSDPYYGYTF
D: TRBD2; length: 15; J: TRBJ2-5; size: -; V: TRBV6-6; DNA: TGTGCCAGCAGCCCCGGGACTAGCGACCAAGAGACCCAGTACTTC; CDR3: CASSPGTSDQETQYF
D: -; length: 11; J: TRBJ1-1; size: few; V: TRBV2; DNA: TGTGCCGCGGGGGGCGTCGATGAAGCTTTCTTT; CDR3: CAAGGVDEAFF
D: TRBD1; length: 12; J: TRBJ2-1; size: -; V: TRBV5-1; DNA: TGCGCCAGCAGATGGACAGGGAATGAGCAGTTCTTC; CDR3: CASRWTGNEQFF
D: -; length: 13; J: TRBJ2-2; size: few; V: TRBV7-3; DNA: TGTGCCAGCAGCTTAACGGGCACCGGGGAGCTGTTTTTT; CDR3: CASSLTGTGELFF